These 22 T cell receptor beta chains share one sample of origin, sequenced in a study of cytomegalovirus exposure and HLA in healthy donors. The primer mix had 60 Vbeta and 13 Jbeta primers. Measured with immunoSEQ multiplex PCR; TCRdb has only the in-frame clones, and not every one. This table has 200,000 to 250,000 clones, around 83% appearing once. The specimen sequenced was PBMCs. The receptors shown here come from a woman aged 40-49 years in good health and CMV-seronegative.

The chain uses TRBV4-1 and TRBJ2-1, with 9 positions matching TRBD2. V was pared by 4 bases and J by 6 bases, with 13 bases of the junction left unmatched. The CDR3 length is 17 residues. CDR1 and CDR2 (germline): MGHRA, YSYEKL. The CDR3 region is CASSRGLTTSGSNEQFF. DNA of the CDR3: TGCGCCAGCAGCCGAGGGTTGACGACTAGCGGCTCCAATGAGCAGTTCTTC.

The CDR3 sequence is CASIHSSGQTQRPQHF. The CDR3 DNA reads TGTGCCAGCATCCACTCGTCCGGACAGACCCAGCGACCCCAGCATTTT. V gene TRBV28 combines with J gene TRBJ1-5; tentatively, D is TRBD1 (6 bases). Per the germline V gene, CDR1 is MDHEN and CDR2 is SYDVKM. V lost 7 bases and J lost 10, with 26 bases in between. The CDR3 loop spans 16 amino acids.

The chain carries TRBV9 and TRBJ1-2; 7 bases are shared with TRBD1. V shed 4 bases and J 8 bases; nucleotides not matched to a gene: 8. The germline CDR1 and CDR2 sequences are SGDLS and YYNGEE. The CDR3 covers 13 residues. CDR3: CASSPTGSWGYTF. The DNA for the CDR3 is TGTGCCAGCAGCCCGACAGGGTCTTGGGGCTACACCTTC.

Written as DNA, the CDR3 is TGTGCCAGCAGCTTAGGGACAGGGGGCCGCGATGGGAACATTCAGTACTTC. Protein product: CASSLGTGGRDGNIQYF. This chain links TRBV7-8 with TRBJ2-4, with 11 bases identical to TRBD1. This CDR3 is built from 17 residues. Germline V CDR1 and CDR2: SGHVS, FQNEAQ. V shed 1 base, J shed 7 bases, and the junction held 9 bases outside the gene matches.

With regard to this clone: A read error may account for a junction end that differs from germline. The gene calls are TRBV7-6 and TRBJ1-1; 7 bases match TRBD1. Germline V CDR1 and CDR2: SGHVS, FNYEAQ. The CDR3 is 12 amino acids. CDR3 region: CASSPISLGQQF. CDR3 bases: TGTGCCAGCAGCCCGATCAGCTTGGGACAGCAATTT.

This chain links TRBV7-2 with TRBJ1-5; no firm D call. CDR3 length equals 13 residues. V was pared by 1 base and J by 4 bases, with 5 bases between. The germline V gene encodes CDR1 SGHTA and CDR2 FQGNSA. The chain's CDR3 is CASSLGANQPQHF. CDR3 in DNA: TGTGCCAGCAGCTTAGGAGCGAATCAGCCCCAGCATTTT. The full variable domain, completed using reference TRBV7-2 and TRBJ1-5, is GAGVSQSPSNKVTEKGKDVELRCDPISGHTALYWYRQSLGQGLEFLIYFQGNSAPDKSGLPSDRFSAERTGGSVSTLTIQRTQQEDSAVYLCASSLGANQPQHFGDGTRLSIL.

The V call is TRBV5-1, the J call TRBJ1-4, with 8 bases fitting TRBD1. The CDR3 totals 16 residues. Trimming cost V 2 bases and J 0 bases; bases outside gene matches: 3. The germline CDR1 and CDR2 sequences are SGHRS and YFSETQ. The CDR3 region is CASSLRQGTTNEKLFF. The CDR3 DNA sequence: TGCGCCAGCAGCTTACGACAGGGGACAACTAATGAAAAACTGTTTTTT.

The chain is built from TRBV6-1 and TRBJ1-1, with D possibly being TRBD1 (6 bases). Germline values: CDR1 MNHNS, CDR2 SASEGT. The V gene lost 10 bases and the J gene lost 0 bases, with 12 bases spanning the gap. This CDR3 has 13 amino acids. In DNA, the CDR3 is TGTGCCACTTACAGGGCGGTGAACACTGAAGCTTTCTTT. It is translated as CATYRAVNTEAFF.

V usage is TRBV7-9 and J usage is TRBJ2-1; 13 bases align to TRBD2. The V gene's germline CDR1 is SEHNR and CDR2 FQNEAQ (reference sequence). The CDR3 contains 19 residues. With V trimmed by 6 bases and J by 2 bases, 13 bases remained unmatched. This CDR3 is CASSPTGLAGPGTYNEQFF. As DNA, the CDR3 is TGTGCCAGCAGTCCGACGGGACTAGCGGGACCCGGAACCTACAATGAGCAGTTCTTC.

With regard to this clone: This same CDR3 is encoded by further DNA sequences in the sample. The gene calls are TRBV7-9 and TRBJ1-1; a possible D gene is TRBD1 (6 bases). The germline V and J ends were trimmed by 5 bases and 5 bases, with 9 bases remaining between them. Germline V CDR1 and CDR2: SEHNR, FQNEAQ (reference sequence). The CDR3 consists of 12 residues. The CDR3 nucleotides read TGTGCCAGCAGCCTTACAGGGACTGAAGCTTTCTTT. The encoded protein is CASSLTGTEAFF.

The count of this clone is one. The chain is built from TRBV27 and TRBJ2-1; perhaps TRBD1 as D (5 bases). The CDR3 contains 13 residues. Germline V CDR1 and CDR2: MNHEY, SMNVEV (reference sequence). V lost 1 base and J 9 bases, leaving 10 bases between the germline ends. The CDR3 nucleotides are TGTGCCAGCAGTTTATACCCAGGGCCTGAGCAGTTCTTC. Amino acid sequence: CASSLYPGPEQFF.

Regarding this clone: The sample carries other DNA sequences with the same CDR3. This chain uses TRBV19 with TRBJ1-1, with 9 bases that match TRBD1. The CDR3 extends over 14 amino acids. Trimming at V came to 6 bases and at J to 4 bases, leaving 6 bases not matched to a gene. Germline CDR1 is LNHDA and CDR2 is SQIVND (reference sequence). The CDR3 DNA sequence: TGTGCCAGTAGCCCCGGGACAGGGAGCACTGAAGCTTTCTTT. Translation gives CASSPGTGSTEAFF.

The V and J genes are TRBV6-5 and TRBJ2-2; 7 bases line up with TRBD1. Germline V CDR1 and CDR2: MNHEY, SVGAGI. This CDR3 is built from 15 residues. The V segment lost 0 bases and the J segment 7 bases; nucleotides outside the gene matches: 5. The DNA for the CDR3 is TGTGCCAGCAGTTACTCGGGACAGTCAATCGGGGAGCTGTTTTTT. Translated: CASSYSGQSIGELFF.

The chain recombines TRBV11-2 with TRBJ2-1; maybe TRBD2 (6 bases). CDR1 is SGHAT and CDR2 is FQNNGV in the germline V gene. V was pared by 5 bases and J by 0 bases, with 14 bases between. This CDR3 spans 16 amino acids. The CDR3 reads CASSLLAESSYNEQFF. The CDR3 DNA follows: TGTGCCAGCAGCCTATTAGCGGAGAGCTCCTACAATGAGCAGTTCTTC.

In the case of this clone: Distinct nucleotide sequences in the sample also encode this CDR3. The V and J genes are TRBV7-2 and TRBJ2-7; 9 positions agree with TRBD2. With V trimmed by 3 bases and J by 4 bases, 7 bases remained unmatched. The CDR3 sequence is 15 residues long. Germline V lookup: CDR1 SGHTA, CDR2 FQGNSA. The CDR3 DNA reads as TGTGCCAGCAGCTTGGGCGGGAGGGCCCGGTACGAGCAGTACTTC. It yields the protein CASSLGGRARYEQYF.

The chain is built from TRBV28 and TRBJ2-7; D might be TRBD1 (6 bases). Trimming removed 1 base at V and 11 bases at J, with 12 bases between. Germline-derived CDR1 and CDR2 are MDHEN and SYDVKM. The CDR3 is made up of 12 amino acids. The CDR3 spells CASSLSDSIEYF. The CDR3, as DNA: TGTGCCAGCAGTTTATCGGACAGTATCGAGTACTTC.

V gene TRBV27 combines with J gene TRBJ1-5, with D possibly being TRBD1 (5 bases). V was cut by 1 base and J by 3 bases, with 10 bases left in between. The CDR3 runs to 15 residues. CDR1 is MNHEY, CDR2 SMNVEV, per germline (reference sequence). CDR3 residues: CASSLYGTPNQPQHF. The CDR3 DNA reads as TGTGCCAGCAGTTTATACGGGACTCCCAATCAGCCCCAGCATTTT.

The V call is TRBV5-1, the J call TRBJ2-7; D is perhaps TRBD1 (6 bases). V dropped 1 base and J dropped 4 bases, with 9 bases sitting between them. Germline CDR1 reads SGHRS; CDR2 reads YFSETQ. The CDR3 is 13 amino acids. The CDR3 spells CASSLYREYEQYF. The CDR3 region has the DNA TGCGCCAGCAGCTTGTACAGGGAGTACGAGCAGTACTTC.

The chain combines TRBV2 with TRBJ1-4, with D unclear. Germline-derived CDR1 and CDR2 are SNHLY and FYNNEI. Trimming left V 4 bases short and J 8 bases short, with 20 bases between. The CDR3 contains 16 residues. The CDR3 DNA is TGTGCCAGCAGTGTGGGCCTGGCAGGTTCTGGGGAAAAACTGTTTTTT. Translation: CASSVGLAGSGEKLFF.

The rearrangement links TRBV28 to TRBJ2-5; 12 bases match TRBD2. The J call may not be correct, given that the DNA end is closer to TRBJ2-7. The CDR3 loop spans 19 amino acids. Germline V lookup: CDR1 MDHEN, CDR2 SYDVKM. The CDR3 is CASSLALGTSGLLSYEQYF. In DNA form, the CDR3 reads TGTGCCAGCAGTTTAGCTCTGGGGACTAGCGGGCTCCTCTCCTACGAGCAGTACTTC.

V and J are TRBV19 and TRBJ1-1, with a tentative D call TRBD1 (6 bases). CDR1 and CDR2 (germline): LNHDA, SQIVND (reference sequence). V lost 5 bases to trimming and J lost 6 bases, with 19 bases between them. The CDR3 runs to 15 residues. CDR3 DNA sequence: TGTGCCAGTAGTCAAAGACAGGTAAGGGAACCTGAAGCTTTCTTT. It is translated as CASSQRQVREPEAFF.

The chain uses TRBV7-3 and TRBJ2-2, with D maybe TRBD2 (6 bases). The CDR3 runs to 17 residues. V lost 0 bases and J 3 bases, leaving 14 bases between the germline ends. In germline, CDR1 is SGHTA, CDR2 FQGTGA. The CDR3 loop reads CASSLTWSGYDTGELFF. The CDR3 DNA sequence: TGTGCCAGCAGCTTAACCTGGAGCGGGTATGACACCGGGGAGCTGTTTTTT.